Included here is one T cell receptor (beta chain) sequence, with context. The antigen remains undetermined. The source of the sample is a study of PD-1 blockade in classical Hodgkin lymphoma. This table comes from immunoSEQ multiplex PCR, and its TCRdb copy is limited to in-frame clones, with some not included. The sample yields about 22,000 clones, 70% to 85% seen once. This CDR3 comprises 13 residues. Trimming took 6 bases from V and 1 from J, leaving 10 bases between them. Germline V CDR1 and CDR2: MNHEY, SMNVEV (reference sequence). Every patient experienced relapse after autologous stem cell transplantation, and brentuximab vedotin exposure varied. General study points: Undefined causes, possibly disease activity or prior therapy, underlie the repertoire differences. The study found complete responders had baseline diversity similar to newly diagnosed patients. Exclusion was the outcome for patients who began nivolumab under 1 year after ASCT. It was reported that newly diagnosed patients had less baseline TCR diversity than healthy donors.

Sequencing was performed on peripheral blood mononuclear cells (PBMCs), taken at baseline. The sequence came from a human donor with classical Hodgkin lymphoma. The chain uses TRBV27 and TRBJ2-7; D is uncertain. In DNA, the CDR3 is TGTGCCAGCAGCCGGGCGGTTTCCTACGAGCAGTACTTC. Its translation is CASSRAVSYEQYF.